The 23 T cell receptor beta chains below all came from one sample that was sequenced in a study of pediatric ulcerative colitis (dated by TCRdb to the late 2010s). Libraries were constructed by the immunoSEQ multiplex PCR assay. TCRdb limited this immuneACCESS table to in-frame rearrangements with V and J called. A share of clones is missing; checked studies link under half to unresolved V genes, and the rest is unexplained. The sample yields approximately 60,000 clones; about 90% were counted once. The top ten hold about 3.5% of the sample. Sequences were obtained from blood. These receptors came from a boy aged 5-17 years with severe ulcerative colitis.

The V call is TRBV11-3, the J call TRBJ1-2, with TRBD1 identical over 8 bases. The V gene end was trimmed by 0 bases and the J gene end by 2 bases; junction bases not matched to a gene: 14. The CDR3 totals 19 residues. Looked up from germline, CDR1 is SGHNT and CDR2 is YENEEA. The CDR3 protein is CASSLDPPTPTGANYGYTF. DNA of the CDR3: TGTGCCAGCAGCTTAGACCCCCCCACACCGACAGGGGCGAACTATGGCTACACCTTC.

This chain uses TRBV4-1 with TRBJ2-3; D is unresolved. The germline V gene has CDR1 MGHRA and CDR2 YSYEKL. The V end was cut by 1 base, the J end by 2 bases, with 4 bases between. The CDR3 is 13 amino acids. The CDR3 nucleotides are TGCGCCAGCAGCCAAGTTGACACAGATACGCAGTATTTT. Translated: CASSQVDTDTQYF.

This clone was seen more than once but under ten times. The V gene is TRBV30, the J gene TRBJ1-5; 8 bases map to TRBD1. With 1 base clipped from V and 2 bases from J, the junction kept 4 bases outside the gene matches. The CDR3 contains 15 residues. The germline gives CDR1 GTSNPN, CDR2 SVGIG (reference sequence). The CDR3 sequence is CAWSEGQGGNQPQHF. In DNA form, the CDR3 reads TGTGCCTGGAGTGAAGGACAGGGAGGCAATCAGCCCCAGCATTTT.

The rearrangement joins TRBV5-1 to TRBJ2-3; a possible D gene is TRBD2 (6 bases). CDR1 is SGHRS and CDR2 is YFSETQ in the germline V gene. CDR3 length equals 15 residues. Trimming took 2 bases from V and 0 from J, leaving 10 bases between them. CDR3 DNA sequence: TGCGCCAGCAGCTTAGACGGGACTAGCACAGATACGCAGTATTTT. Translating it yields CASSLDGTSTDTQYF.

The V and J genes are TRBV6-5 and TRBJ1-2; D remains ambiguous. Germline assignment: CDR1 MNHEY and CDR2 SVGAGI. V lost 7 bases and J lost 8, with 11 bases in between. The CDR3 consists of 11 residues. The CDR3 loop is CASNGRKGYTF. In DNA, the CDR3 is TGTGCCAGCAATGGGAGGAAAGGCTACACCTTC.

In this sample, this clone turned up a few times. The V and J genes are TRBV10-3 and TRBJ1-1, with D unresolved. V was pared by 8 bases and J by 0 bases, with 7 bases between. Germline-derived CDR1 and CDR2 are ENHRY and SYGVKD. This CDR3 spans 12 amino acids. The DNA for the CDR3 is TGTGCCATCGGGGAATTGAACACTGAAGCTTTCTTT. This codes for CAIGELNTEAFF.

V gene TRBV1 combines with J gene TRBJ2-7; TRBD2, the table's D call, lacks a check against the DNA. TRBV1 is flagged as a pseudogene. The CDR3 totals 18 residues. CDR3 region: CTSSQLTPPSGGSYEQYF. The CDR3, as DNA: TGCACCAGCAGCCAATTAACCCCCCCTAGCGGAGGTTCCTACGAGCAGTACTTC.

This clone was recorded only once. The chain has TRBV5-1 and TRBJ1-4, with TRBD1 as a possible D gene (5 bases). There are 14 residues in the CDR3. Germline V lookup: CDR1 SGHRS, CDR2 YFSETQ. V was shortened by 3 bases and J by 5 bases, with 11 bases between the two germline ends. The CDR3 DNA reads TGCGCCAGCAGCTGGGGCGTCAGCAATGAAAAACTGTTTTTT. Encoded protein: CASSWGVSNEKLFF.

The chain employs TRBV4-1 and TRBJ1-1; D uncertain. The CDR3 is 12 amino acids. CDR1 and CDR2 from the germline V gene are MGHRA and YSYEKL. V was shortened by 2 bases and J by 6 bases, with 7 bases between the two germline ends. The CDR3 is CASSQTGAEAFF. Written as DNA, the CDR3 is TGCGCCAGCAGCCAAACCGGGGCTGAAGCTTTCTTT.

Only one count was recorded for this clone. The V call is TRBV7-9, the J call TRBJ2-1; no firm D call. The germline CDR1 and CDR2 sequences are SEHNR and FQNEAQ (reference sequence). The CDR3 spans 11 residues. Trimming removed 4 bases at V and 12 bases at J, with 10 bases between. CDR3 sequence reads: CASSSTGGQFF. CDR3 DNA sequence: TGTGCCAGCAGCTCAACGGGCGGGCAGTTCTTC.

The chain carries TRBV19 and TRBJ2-7; 10 bases map to TRBD2. Trimming took 5 bases from V and 1 from J; bases not matched to a gene: 8. Germline values: CDR1 LNHDA, CDR2 SQIVND (reference sequence). The CDR3 loop spans 16 amino acids. The CDR3 spells CASSAPGLASSYEQYF. In DNA, the CDR3 is TGTGCCAGTAGTGCACCGGGACTAGCGAGTTCCTACGAGCAGTACTTC.

V gene TRBV29-1 combines with J gene TRBJ2-7; a weak D match, TRBD2 (7 bases). CDR3 length: 13 residues. Trimming cost V 6 bases and J 3 bases, with 15 bases left between them. Germline V gene lookup returns CDR1 SQVTM and CDR2 ANQGSEA. The CDR3 here is CSVLRGEGYEQYF. Here the CDR3 DNA reads TGCAGCGTCCTAAGGGGGGAGGGCTACGAGCAGTACTTC.

This clone was seen once. The V gene is TRBV4-1, the J gene TRBJ2-1; TRBD1 or TRBD2 may be the D gene (6 bases each). From germline, CDR1 is MGHRA and CDR2 YSYEKL. The CDR3 totals 16 residues. V shed 2 bases and J shed 4 bases, with 15 bases lying between them. The CDR3 sequence is CASSQRLGGGYNEQFF. In DNA form, the CDR3 reads TGCGCCAGCAGCCAAAGGCTCGGAGGGGGGTACAATGAGCAGTTCTTC.

The chain joins TRBV19 to TRBJ2-1; D ambiguous. Germline V gene data show CDR1 as LNHDA and CDR2 as SQIVND (reference sequence). The CDR3 is made up of 13 amino acids. The V end lost 3 bases, the J end lost 10 bases, and 13 bases lay between the germline ends. Here the CDR3 DNA reads TGTGCCAGTAGTATCTCGGACGGCCAGGAGCAGTTCTTC. Translated, it gives CASSISDGQEQFF.

This clone was seen a few times. The V and J genes are TRBV15 and TRBJ2-5; D remains unclear. The CDR3 has 15 residues. Trimming cost V 0 bases and J 1 base, with 9 bases left between them. In germline, CDR1 is LNHNV, CDR2 YYDKDF (reference sequence). As DNA, the CDR3 is TGTGCCACCAGCAGAGATCCGACAATCCAAGAGACCCAGTACTTC. Amino acid sequence: CATSRDPTIQETQYF.

This clone was observed a handful of times. The V and J genes are TRBV10-3 and TRBJ1-5; the D is unclear. Germline lookup yields CDR1 ENHRY and CDR2 SYGVKD. This CDR3 is 14 amino acids long. The V end lost 3 bases, the J end lost 0 bases, and 6 bases lay between the germline ends. The CDR3 loop is CAISDVYSNQPQHF. The CDR3 bases are TGTGCCATCAGTGACGTATATAGCAATCAGCCCCAGCATTTT.

This clone was observed a single time. The rearrangement joins TRBV5-6 to TRBJ1-2; no definite D call. The V gene lost 0 bases and the J gene lost 13 bases, with 16 bases spanning the gap. Germline CDR1 is SGHDT and CDR2 is YYEEEE. The length of the CDR3 is 13 residues. The DNA of the CDR3 is TGTGCCAGCAGCTTGGCCAATGAAAGGTCTAGCACCTTC. It specifies CASSLANERSSTF.

The genes are TRBV14 and TRBJ2-1; no firm D call. V was clipped by 1 base and J by 4 bases, with 5 bases between them. Germline assignment: CDR1 SGHDN and CDR2 FVKESK. The CDR3 consists of 13 residues. The CDR3 sequence is CASSQGLYNEQFF. CDR3 nucleotide sequence: TGTGCCAGCAGCCAAGGACTGTACAATGAGCAGTTCTTC.

This chain links TRBV5-4 with TRBJ2-1; 13 bases fit TRBD2. V lost 4 bases and J lost 6; bases outside the gene matches: 7. The CDR3 spans 16 residues. Germline loops: CDR1 SGHNT, CDR2 YYREEE (reference sequence). The CDR3 loop is CASSPGTSGVPNEQFF. CDR3 sequence (DNA): TGTGCCAGCAGCCCCGGGACTAGCGGGGTCCCCAATGAGCAGTTCTTC.

The rearrangement joins TRBV30 to TRBJ2-3, with 9 positions matching TRBD2. The CDR3 contains 14 residues. Germline V gives CDR1 GTSNPN, CDR2 SVGIG (reference sequence). V gave up 3 bases and J gave up 4 bases; unmatched junction bases: 5. The CDR3: CAWRGLAWPDTQYF. DNA of the CDR3: TGTGCCTGGAGGGGACTAGCCTGGCCAGATACGCAGTATTTT.

This chain uses TRBV6-5 with TRBJ1-2; 7 bases agree with TRBD1. CDR3 length equals 13 residues. The germline CDR1 and CDR2 sequences are MNHEY and SVGAGI. V shed 9 bases and J 6 bases; nucleotides not matched to a gene: 10. In DNA form, the CDR3 reads TGTGCCAGTACCGGGACAGAGTGGGATGGCTACACCTTC. Its protein is CASTGTEWDGYTF.

The V call is TRBV13, the J call TRBJ2-6; 8 positions agree with TRBD2. With V trimmed by 5 bases and J by 2 bases, 8 bases remained unmatched. The CDR3 is made up of 17 amino acids. In germline, CDR1 is PRHDT, CDR2 FYEKMQ (reference sequence). The CDR3 protein is CASSPRSSGPGANVLTF. The CDR3 coding sequence is TGTGCCAGCAGCCCACGTTCTAGCGGGCCTGGGGCCAACGTCCTGACTTTC. Together with reference TRBV13 and TRBJ2-6, the CDR3 gives the full variable domain: AAGVIQSPRHLIKEKRETATLKCYPIPRHDTVYWYQQGPGQDPQFLISFYEKMQSDKGSIPDRFSAQQFSDYHSELNMSSLELGDSALYFCASSPRSSGPGANVLTFGAGSRLTVL.

Written as DNA, the CDR3 is TGCGCCAGCAGCGGCGGACTAGCGGGGGGTACAGATACGCAGTATTTT. Protein sequence: CASSGGLAGGTDTQYF. The chain employs TRBV5-1 and TRBJ2-3; 14 positions match TRBD2. The CDR3 runs to 16 residues. Trimming at V came to 4 bases and at J to 3 bases, leaving 4 bases not matched to a gene. CDR1 and CDR2 from the germline V gene are SGHRS and YFSETQ.